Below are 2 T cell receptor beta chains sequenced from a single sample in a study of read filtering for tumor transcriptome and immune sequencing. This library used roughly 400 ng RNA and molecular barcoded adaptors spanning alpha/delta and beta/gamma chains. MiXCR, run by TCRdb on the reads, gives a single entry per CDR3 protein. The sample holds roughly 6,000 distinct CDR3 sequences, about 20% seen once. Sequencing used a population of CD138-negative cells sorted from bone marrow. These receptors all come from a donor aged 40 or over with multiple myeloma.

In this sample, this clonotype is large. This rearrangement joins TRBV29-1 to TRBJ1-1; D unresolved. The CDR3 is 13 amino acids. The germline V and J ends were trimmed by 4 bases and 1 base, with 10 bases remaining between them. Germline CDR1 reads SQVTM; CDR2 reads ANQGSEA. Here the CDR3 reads CSVGQNQNTEAFF. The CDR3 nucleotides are TGCAGCGTTGGCCAGAACCAGAACACTGAAGCTTTCTTT.

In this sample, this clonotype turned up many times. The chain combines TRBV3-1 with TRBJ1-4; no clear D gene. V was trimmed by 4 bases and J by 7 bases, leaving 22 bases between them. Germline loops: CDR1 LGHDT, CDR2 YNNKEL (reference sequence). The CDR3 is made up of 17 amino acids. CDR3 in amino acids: CASSPRQLPTRGEKLFF. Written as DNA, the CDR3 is TGTGCCAGCAGCCCCCGGCAGCTCCCAACTAGAGGTGAAAAACTGTTTTTT.